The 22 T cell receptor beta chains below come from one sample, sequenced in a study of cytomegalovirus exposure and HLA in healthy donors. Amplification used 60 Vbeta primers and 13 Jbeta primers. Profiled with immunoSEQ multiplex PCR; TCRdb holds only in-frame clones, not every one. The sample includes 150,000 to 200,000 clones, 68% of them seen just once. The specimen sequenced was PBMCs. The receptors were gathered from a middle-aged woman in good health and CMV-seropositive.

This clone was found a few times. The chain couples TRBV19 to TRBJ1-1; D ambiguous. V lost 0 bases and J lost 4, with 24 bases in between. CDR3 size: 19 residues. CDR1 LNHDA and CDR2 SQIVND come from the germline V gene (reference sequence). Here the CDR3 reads CASSIDLLSFPSRGTEAFF. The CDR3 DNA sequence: TGTGCCAGTAGTATAGATCTTCTCTCGTTTCCGAGCCGTGGCACTGAAGCTTTCTTT. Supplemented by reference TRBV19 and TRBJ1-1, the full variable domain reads DGGITQSPKYLFRKEGQNVTLSCEQNLNHDAMYWYRQDPGQGLRLIYYSQIVNDFQKGDIAEGYSVSREKKESFPLTVTSAQKNPTAFYLCASSIDLLSFPSRGTEAFFGQGTRLTVV.

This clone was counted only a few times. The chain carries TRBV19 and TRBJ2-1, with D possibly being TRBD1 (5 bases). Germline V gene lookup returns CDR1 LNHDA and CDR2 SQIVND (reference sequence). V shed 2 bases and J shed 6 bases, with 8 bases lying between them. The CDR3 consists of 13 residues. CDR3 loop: CASSIQGSNEQFF. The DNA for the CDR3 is TGTGCCAGTAGTATACAGGGATCCAATGAGCAGTTCTTC.

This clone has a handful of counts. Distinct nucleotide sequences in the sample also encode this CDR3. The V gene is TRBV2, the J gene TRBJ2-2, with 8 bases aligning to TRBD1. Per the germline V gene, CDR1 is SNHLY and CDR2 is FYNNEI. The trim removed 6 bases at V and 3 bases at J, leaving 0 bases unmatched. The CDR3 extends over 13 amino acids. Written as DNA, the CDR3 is TGTGCCAGCAGGGACAGGGACACCGGGGAGCTGTTTTTT. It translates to CASRDRDTGELFF.

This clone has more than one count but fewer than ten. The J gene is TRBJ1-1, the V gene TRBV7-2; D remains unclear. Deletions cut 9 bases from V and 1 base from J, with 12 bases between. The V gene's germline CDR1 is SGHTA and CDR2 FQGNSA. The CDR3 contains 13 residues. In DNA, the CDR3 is TGTGCCAGTCTCGGTGGAGGGAACACTGAAGCTTTCTTT. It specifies CASLGGGNTEAFF.

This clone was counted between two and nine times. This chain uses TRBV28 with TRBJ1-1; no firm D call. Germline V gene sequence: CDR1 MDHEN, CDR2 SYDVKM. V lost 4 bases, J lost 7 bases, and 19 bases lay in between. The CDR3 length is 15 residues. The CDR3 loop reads CASSYGDLGNVEAFF. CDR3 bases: TGTGCCAGCAGTTACGGGGATTTGGGGAACGTTGAAGCTTTCTTT.

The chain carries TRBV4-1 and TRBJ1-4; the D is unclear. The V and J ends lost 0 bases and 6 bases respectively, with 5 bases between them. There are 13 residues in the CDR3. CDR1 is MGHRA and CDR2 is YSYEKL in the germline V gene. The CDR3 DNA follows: TGCGCCAGCAGCCAAGACCAGGATGAAAAACTGTTTTTT. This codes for CASSQDQDEKLFF.

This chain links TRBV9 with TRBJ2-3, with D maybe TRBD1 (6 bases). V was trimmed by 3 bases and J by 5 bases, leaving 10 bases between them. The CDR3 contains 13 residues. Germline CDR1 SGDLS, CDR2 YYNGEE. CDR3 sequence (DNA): TGTGCCAGCAGCGGGGGGCGAGTAGATACGCAGTATTTT. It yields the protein CASSGGRVDTQYF.

This CDR3 is CASSFWSGISYNEQFF. CDR3 coding DNA: TGCGCCAGCAGCTTTTGGAGCGGGATCTCCTACAATGAGCAGTTCTTC. The chain has TRBV5-1 and TRBJ2-1, with 7 bases fitting TRBD2. The junction had 5 bases not matched to a gene; V was cut back by 2 bases and J by 0 bases. CDR3 size: 16 residues. Germline values: CDR1 SGHRS, CDR2 YFSETQ.

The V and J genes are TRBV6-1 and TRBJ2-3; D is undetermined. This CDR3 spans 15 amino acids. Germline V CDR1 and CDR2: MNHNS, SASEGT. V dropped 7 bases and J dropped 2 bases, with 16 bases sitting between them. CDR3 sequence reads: CASNSRVSNTDTQYF. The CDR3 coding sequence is TGTGCCAGCAACTCCCGGGTCAGTAACACAGATACGCAGTATTTT.

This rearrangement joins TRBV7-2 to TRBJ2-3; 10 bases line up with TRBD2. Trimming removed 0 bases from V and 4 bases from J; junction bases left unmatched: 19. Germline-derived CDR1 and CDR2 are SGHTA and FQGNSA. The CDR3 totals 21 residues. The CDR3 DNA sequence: TGTGCCAGCAGCTTAGCCTCATTTAGCGGGGGGCCCCTAACCCCCTCAGATACGCAGTATTTT. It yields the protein CASSLASFSGGPLTPSDTQYF.

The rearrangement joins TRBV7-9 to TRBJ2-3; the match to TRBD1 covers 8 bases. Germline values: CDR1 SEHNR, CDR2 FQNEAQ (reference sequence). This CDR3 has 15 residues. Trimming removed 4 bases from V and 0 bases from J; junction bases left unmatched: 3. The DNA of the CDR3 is TGTGCCAGCAGCTCCGGACAGGGAAGCACAGATACGCAGTATTTT. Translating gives CASSSGQGSTDTQYF.

CDR3 in DNA: TGTGCCAGCAGTAGCGGACAGGGGGCAAGTGAAGCTTTCTTT. Protein sequence: CASSSGQGASEAFF. The chain combines TRBV28 with TRBJ1-1, with 11 nucleotides matching TRBD1. V shed 5 bases, J shed 7 bases, and the junction held 6 bases outside the gene matches. Germline values: CDR1 MDHEN, CDR2 SYDVKM. This CDR3 is 14 amino acids long. Full variable domain (missing parts from reference TRBV28 and TRBJ1-1): DVKVTQSSRYLVKRTGEKVFLECVQDMDHENMFWYRQDPGLGLRLIYFSYDVKMKEKGDIPEGYSVSREKKERFSLILESASTNQTSMYLCASSSGQGASEAFFGQGTRLTVV.

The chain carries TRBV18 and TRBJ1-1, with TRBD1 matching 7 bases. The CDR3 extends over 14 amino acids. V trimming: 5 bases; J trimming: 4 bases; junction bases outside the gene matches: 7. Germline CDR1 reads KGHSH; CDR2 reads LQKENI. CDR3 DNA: TGTGCCAGCTCAGAGAGACAGGGAGGCACTGAAGCTTTCTTT. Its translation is CASSERQGGTEAFF.

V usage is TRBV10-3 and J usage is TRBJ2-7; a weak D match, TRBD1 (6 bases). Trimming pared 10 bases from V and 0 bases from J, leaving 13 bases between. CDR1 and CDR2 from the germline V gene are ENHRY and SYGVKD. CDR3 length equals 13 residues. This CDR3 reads CANRDTSSYEQYF. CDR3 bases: TGTGCCAACCGGGACACGAGCTCCTACGAGCAGTACTTC.

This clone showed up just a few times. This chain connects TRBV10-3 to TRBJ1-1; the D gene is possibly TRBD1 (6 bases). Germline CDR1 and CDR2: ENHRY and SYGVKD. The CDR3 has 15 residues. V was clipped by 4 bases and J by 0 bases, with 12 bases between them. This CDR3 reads CAISGSRGLNTEAFF. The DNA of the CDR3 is TGTGCCATCAGTGGGAGCAGGGGATTGAACACTGAAGCTTTCTTT.

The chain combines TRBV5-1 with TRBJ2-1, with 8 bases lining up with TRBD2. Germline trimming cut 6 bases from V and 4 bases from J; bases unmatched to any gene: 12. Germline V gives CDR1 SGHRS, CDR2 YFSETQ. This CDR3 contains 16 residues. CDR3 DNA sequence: TGCGCCAGCAAGGCTAGCGGGCCGTTAATTTACAATGAGCAGTTCTTC. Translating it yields CASKASGPLIYNEQFF.

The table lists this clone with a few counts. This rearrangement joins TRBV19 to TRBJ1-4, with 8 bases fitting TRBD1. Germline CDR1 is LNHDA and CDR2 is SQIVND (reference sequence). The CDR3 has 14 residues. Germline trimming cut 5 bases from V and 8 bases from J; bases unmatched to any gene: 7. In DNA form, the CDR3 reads TGTGCCAGTAGTTTAGTGGACAGGGACGAAAAACTGTTTTTT. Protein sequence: CASSLVDRDEKLFF.

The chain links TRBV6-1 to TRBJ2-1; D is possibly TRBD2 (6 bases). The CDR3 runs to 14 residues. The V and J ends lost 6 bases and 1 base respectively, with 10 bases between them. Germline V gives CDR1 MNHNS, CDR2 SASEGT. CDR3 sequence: CASRGTLSYNEQFF. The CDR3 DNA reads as TGTGCCAGCAGAGGGACTCTTTCCTACAATGAGCAGTTCTTC.

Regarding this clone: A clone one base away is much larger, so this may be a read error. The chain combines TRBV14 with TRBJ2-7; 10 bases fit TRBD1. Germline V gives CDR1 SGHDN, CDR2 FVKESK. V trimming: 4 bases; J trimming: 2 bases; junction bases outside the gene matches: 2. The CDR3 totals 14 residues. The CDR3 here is CASSPGTGAYEQYF. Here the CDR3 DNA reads TGTGCCAGCAGCCCCGGGACAGGGGCCTACGAGCAGTACTTC.

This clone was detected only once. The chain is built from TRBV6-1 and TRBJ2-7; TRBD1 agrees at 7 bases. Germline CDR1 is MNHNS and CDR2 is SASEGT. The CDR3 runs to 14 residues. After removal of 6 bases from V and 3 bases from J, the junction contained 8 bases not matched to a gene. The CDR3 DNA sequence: TGTGCCAGCAGCATTGACAGGGAGTTCTACGAGCAGTACTTC. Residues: CASSIDREFYEQYF.

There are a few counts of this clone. The CDR3 protein is CASRRTGRDTQYF. DNA for the CDR3: TGTGCCAGCAGACGGACAGGGAGAGATACGCAGTATTTT. The chain recombines TRBV6-6 with TRBJ2-3; TRBD1 aligns across 8 bases. Germline CDR1 reads MNHNY; CDR2 reads SVGAGI (reference sequence). J was trimmed by 5 bases and V by 6 bases; bases with no gene match: 4. The length of the CDR3 is 13 residues.

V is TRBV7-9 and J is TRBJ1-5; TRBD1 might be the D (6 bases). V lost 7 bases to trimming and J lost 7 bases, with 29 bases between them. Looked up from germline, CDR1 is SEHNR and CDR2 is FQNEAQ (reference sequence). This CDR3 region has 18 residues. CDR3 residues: CASIPPIYRHRAWQPQHF. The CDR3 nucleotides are TGTGCCAGCATTCCCCCGATCTACCGCCACAGGGCTTGGCAGCCCCAGCATTTT. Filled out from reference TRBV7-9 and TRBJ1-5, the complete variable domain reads DTGVSQNPRHKITKRGQNVTFRCDPISEHNRLYWYRQTLGQGPEFLTYFQNEAQLEKSRLLSDRFSAERPKGSFSTLEIQRTEQGDSAMYLCASIPPIYRHRAWQPQHFGDGTRLSIL.